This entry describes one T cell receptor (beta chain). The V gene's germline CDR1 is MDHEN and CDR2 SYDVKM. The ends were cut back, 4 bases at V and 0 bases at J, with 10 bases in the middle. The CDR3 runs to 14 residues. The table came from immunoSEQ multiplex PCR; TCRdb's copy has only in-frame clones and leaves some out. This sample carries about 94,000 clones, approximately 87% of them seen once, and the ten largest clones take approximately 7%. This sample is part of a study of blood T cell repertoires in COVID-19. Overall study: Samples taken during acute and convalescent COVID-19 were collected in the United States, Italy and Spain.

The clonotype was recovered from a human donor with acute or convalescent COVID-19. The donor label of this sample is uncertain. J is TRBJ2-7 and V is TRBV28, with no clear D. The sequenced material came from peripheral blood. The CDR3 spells CASSSQWSSYEQYF. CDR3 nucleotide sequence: TGTGCCAGCAGTTCGCAGTGGTCCTCCTACGAGCAGTACTTC.